The source of this T cell receptor beta chain is a study of T cells after posttransplantation cyclophosphamide. TCRdb keeps only in-frame clones here, not all; method: immunoSEQ multiplex PCR. The sample has some 9,200 clones, roughly 89% seen once. Germline V gives CDR1 SGHRS, CDR2 YFSETQ. This CDR3 has 17 amino acids. Trimming removed 3 bases from V and 2 bases from J; junction bases left unmatched: 9. Remarks on this clone: The antigen is unknown.

Peripheral blood was collected from the related graft donor on the marrow donation day. Study results and limitations: Tissue-infiltrating T cells from skin or gut overlapped little with blood T cells. Donor CD8+ memory clones often dominated recipient blood repertoires at later times. Recipient CMV seropositivity and CMV reactivation strongly tracked TRB clonality.

This receptor was identified in a woman in her sixties or seventies in good health, CMV-negative, and a related stem cell transplant donor. This chain connects TRBV5-1 to TRBJ1-2; 11 bases match TRBD1. Sample: memory CD4+ T cells sorted from PBMCs. The CDR3 loop reads CASSSSGTGGRNYGYTF. CDR3 sequence (DNA): TGCGCCAGCAGCTCTTCCGGGACAGGGGGTAGAAACTATGGCTACACCTTC.